This passage covers 5 T cell receptor beta chains from one sample sequenced in a study of blood T cells in healthy people across ages. Then a second PCR, running about 6 to 12 cycles, was carried out with a sample-barcoded 5' primer and a J-beta primer mix. MiXCR, run by TCRdb on the 5' RACE reads, gives a single entry per CDR3 protein. Among approximately 800,000 distinct CDR3 sequences listed, approximately 25% were seen once. This sample also belongs to another study, concerning T cells of mothers and their children.

Sequencing was carried out using blood. The receptors here all came from a boy younger than 18 in good health.

V usage is TRBV29-1 and J usage is TRBJ2-5, with D perhaps matching TRBD1 (6 bases). Near its end, the DNA agrees better with TRBJ2-7, so the J call may be wrong. The germline V gene has CDR1 SQVTM and CDR2 ANQGSEA. This CDR3 contains 14 residues. For the CDR3, the DNA is TGCAGCGCCGGACAGTCAACCACATCCTACGAGCAGTACTTC. Protein sequence: CSAGQSTTSYEQYF.

This clonotype was seen only a few times. This chain links TRBV6-2 or TRBV6-3 with TRBJ1-5; TRBD1 aligns across 9 bases. From germline, CDR1 is MNHEY and CDR2 SVGEGT. The CDR3 sequence is 15 residues long. The trim removed 4 bases at V and 7 bases at J, leaving 8 bases unmatched. In nucleotides, the CDR3 is TGTGCCAGCAGTTCCCCCGGGACAGGGAGACAGCCCCAGCATTTT. Amino acid sequence: CASSSPGTGRQPQHF.

This rearrangement joins TRBV13 to TRBJ1-2, with D hard to call. V was pared by 3 bases and J by 4 bases, with 15 bases between. CDR1 is PRHDT, CDR2 FYEKMQ, per germline (reference sequence). This CDR3 spans 15 amino acids. The CDR3 bases are TGTGCCAGCAGCTTTACGGCTTCGGGGATCTATGGCTACACCTTC. Amino acids: CASSFTASGIYGYTF.

The chain is built from TRBV28 and TRBJ2-7, with D hard to call. With 1 base removed from V and 0 bases from J, the gap between germline ends came to 10 bases. The germline V gene encodes CDR1 MDHEN and CDR2 SYDVKM. The CDR3 covers 15 residues. The CDR3 nucleotides are TGTGCCAGCAGTTTATCGTGGCAGCACTCCTACGAGCAGTACTTC. Amino acids: CASSLSWQHSYEQYF. The full variable domain, with the rest looked up from reference TRBV28 and TRBJ2-7, is DVKVTQSSRYLVKRTGEKVFLECVQDMDHENMFWYRQDPGLGLRLIYFSYDVKMKEKGDIPEGYSVSREKKERFSLILESASTNQTSMYLCASSLSWQHSYEQYFGPGTRLTVT.

This clonotype was found a few times. J is TRBJ1-6 and V is TRBV29-1; TRBD1 might be the D (5 bases). Germline CDR1 is SQVTM and CDR2 is ANQGSEA. CDR3 length: 12 amino acids. Deletions cut 5 bases from V and 8 bases from J, with 10 bases between. The CDR3 loop reads CSVRGADSPLHF. The CDR3 DNA follows: TGCAGCGTTAGGGGTGCGGATTCACCCCTCCACTTT.